This passage covers 30 T cell receptor beta chains from one sample sequenced in a study of blood T cell repertoires in COVID-19 (TCRdb year 2020). Libraries were prepared through the immunoSEQ multiplex PCR assay. The clones in this table, taken by TCRdb from immuneACCESS, are in-frame only. Not every clone is retained; where verified, under half of the shortfall comes from an unresolved V gene, and the cause of the rest is unknown. This sample holds approximately 150,000 clones; around 90% were observed only once. The ten largest clonotypes hold roughly a tenth of the sample. The sample comprised peripheral blood. Receptors were obtained from a man in his sixties with active or convalescent COVID-19.

V and J are TRBV7-9 and TRBJ2-7, with 15 positions matching TRBD2. J lost 7 bases, V lost 4 bases, and 5 bases had no gene match. The CDR3 sequence is 15 residues long. CDR1 is SEHNR and CDR2 is FQNEAQ in the germline V gene (reference sequence). This chain's CDR3 is CASSSGTSGRREQYF. For the CDR3, the DNA is TGTGCCAGCAGCTCAGGGACTAGCGGGAGGCGGGAGCAGTACTTC.

The V call is TRBV19, the J call TRBJ1-1; D is perhaps TRBD1 (5 bases). This CDR3 has 16 residues. CDR1 LNHDA and CDR2 SQIVND come from the germline V gene (reference sequence). V was pared by 6 bases and J by 0 bases, with 17 bases between. CDR3 nucleotides: TGTGCCAGTAGCTTCCAAGGGGATCTGATGAACACTGAAGCTTTCTTT. This sequence encodes CASSFQGDLMNTEAFF.

The rearrangement joins TRBV18 to TRBJ2-7, with 9 bases fitting TRBD1. The ends lost 4 bases at V and 7 bases at J; junction bases unmatched: 11. The germline V gene encodes CDR1 KGHSH and CDR2 LQKENI. This CDR3 is built from 15 residues. The CDR3 sequence is CASSQATGGSREQYF. The CDR3 coding sequence is TGTGCCAGCTCACAAGCGACAGGGGGGTCTCGGGAGCAGTACTTC. Looking up the rest from reference TRBV18 and TRBJ2-7 gives the full variable domain: NAGVMQNPRHLVRRRGQEARLRCSPMKGHSHVYWYRQLPEEGLKFMVYLQKENIIDESGMPKERFSAEFPKEGPSILRIQQVVRGDSAAYFCASSQATGGSREQYFGPGTRLTVT.

The chain is built from TRBV27 and TRBJ1-6, with 7 bases that match TRBD1. This CDR3 spans 15 amino acids. The germline gives CDR1 MNHEY, CDR2 SMNVEV (reference sequence). V gave up 6 bases and J gave up 1 base; unmatched junction bases: 3. This chain's CDR3 is CASRPRGSYNSPLHF. In DNA form, the CDR3 reads TGTGCCAGCAGGCCCAGGGGGTCCTATAATTCACCCCTCCACTTT.

This chain uses TRBV6-1 with TRBJ2-2, with D possibly TRBD2 on 6 matching bases. CDR3 length equals 16 residues. Germline V lookup: CDR1 MNHNS, CDR2 SASEGT. V was pared by 1 base and J by 0 bases, with 9 bases between. The CDR3 DNA reads as TGTGCCAGCAGTGAAGGCGGGAACGCGAACACCGGGGAGCTGTTTTTT. Its translation: CASSEGGNANTGELFF.

V gene TRBV7-2 combines with J gene TRBJ1-2; 9 bases are shared with TRBD1. The V gene's germline CDR1 is SGHTA and CDR2 FQGNSA. CDR3 size: 13 residues. Trimming cost V 5 bases and J 8 bases; bases outside gene matches: 6. CDR3 DNA sequence: TGTGCCAGCAGCAAGGACAGGGGTCGCGGCTACACCTTC. As protein: CASSKDRGRGYTF. Combining the CDR3 with reference TRBV7-2 and TRBJ1-2 gives the whole variable domain GAGVSQSPSNKVTEKGKDVELRCDPISGHTALYWYRQSLGQGLEFLIYFQGNSAPDKSGLPSDRFSAERTGGSVSTLTIQRTQQEDSAVYLCASSKDRGRGYTFGSGTRLTVV.

V gene TRBV5-1 combines with J gene TRBJ2-7, with TRBD1 matching over 9 bases. This CDR3 is built from 15 residues. After removal of 0 bases from V and 12 bases from J, the junction contained 13 bases not matched to a gene. CDR1 is SGHRS and CDR2 is YFSETQ in the germline V gene. The CDR3 is CASSLGDRVPAVGYF. CDR3 coding DNA: TGCGCCAGCAGCTTGGGGGACAGGGTACCGGCCGTGGGGTACTTC.

The chain couples TRBV5-5 to TRBJ2-7; no clear D gene. The V and J ends lost 2 bases and 3 bases respectively, with 9 bases between them. Germline-derived CDR1 and CDR2 are SGHKS and YYEKEE (reference sequence). There are 13 residues in the CDR3. The CDR3 is CASSFSYSYEQYF. Here the CDR3 DNA reads TGTGCCAGCAGCTTTAGTTACAGCTACGAGCAGTACTTC.

This chain connects TRBV7-9 to TRBJ1-4; 11 nucleotides align to TRBD1. Germline values: CDR1 SEHNR, CDR2 FQNEAQ (reference sequence). V gave up 5 bases and J gave up 7 bases; unmatched junction bases: 6. CDR3 size: 15 residues. As DNA, the CDR3 is TGTGCCAGCAGCCCTAAGGGACAGGGGGGTGAAAAACTGTTTTTT. This sequence encodes CASSPKGQGGEKLFF.

The rearrangement links TRBV28 to TRBJ2-1, with 10 nucleotides matching TRBD2. Trimming took 5 bases from V and 8 from J; bases not matched to a gene: 9. Germline V lookup: CDR1 MDHEN, CDR2 SYDVKM. The CDR3 covers 15 residues. CDR3 nucleotides: TGTGCCAGCAGTCCGCGACTAGCGGGTATATATGAGCAGTTCTTC. Protein product: CASSPRLAGIYEQFF.

This clone was observed once. The CDR3 protein is CASSLISGTVTYEQYF. The CDR3 DNA reads as TGTGCCAGCAGTTTAATCTCCGGGACAGTAACCTACGAGCAGTACTTC. This rearrangement joins TRBV28 to TRBJ2-7; 7 nucleotides line up with TRBD1. Germline trimming cut 2 bases from V and 2 bases from J; bases unmatched to any gene: 9. Germline V gene sequence: CDR1 MDHEN, CDR2 SYDVKM. This CDR3 is built from 16 residues.

The genes are TRBV28 and TRBJ2-1; a possible D gene is TRBD1 (6 bases). Trimming removed 5 bases at V and 8 bases at J, with 22 bases between. Germline-derived CDR1 and CDR2 are MDHEN and SYDVKM. The CDR3 has 16 amino acids. Written as DNA, the CDR3 is TGTGCCAGCAGTCCCGCGGCAGGGGCCAACTGGGATGAGCAGTTCTTC. Its protein product is CASSPAAGANWDEQFF.

J is TRBJ1-2 and V is TRBV6-5, with a possible D match to TRBD1 (6 bases). The CDR3 loop spans 11 amino acids. Trimming removed 5 bases from V and 7 bases from J, with 8 bases in between. The germline V gene has CDR1 MNHEY and CDR2 SVGAGI. The CDR3 reads CASSTGSGYTF. The CDR3 DNA is TGTGCCAGCAGTACAGGGAGTGGCTACACCTTC.

This clone was counted a single time. The chain uses TRBV6-1 and TRBJ2-3; 11 nucleotides match TRBD2. CDR1 is MNHNS, CDR2 SASEGT, per germline. This CDR3 comprises 16 residues. V gave up 4 bases and J gave up 2 bases; unmatched junction bases: 5. This CDR3 reads CASSGGGLAVTDTQYF. CDR3 DNA sequence: TGTGCCAGCAGTGGGGGGGGACTAGCGGTCACAGATACGCAGTATTTT.

The J gene is TRBJ2-7, the V gene TRBV13; TRBD2 matches 9 bases. J lost 1 base, V lost 5 bases, and 6 bases had no gene match. CDR3 length: 15 amino acids. The germline V gene has CDR1 PRHDT and CDR2 FYEKMQ (reference sequence). CDR3 nucleotides: TGTGCCAGCAGCCGTAAAGCGGGAGGTTCCTACGAGCAGTACTTC. Amino acids: CASSRKAGGSYEQYF.

The CDR3 loop reads CASSLTGLASSPLHF. CDR3 DNA: TGTGCCAGCAGCTTAACGGGCTTAGCGAGTTCACCCCTCCACTTT. The J gene is TRBJ1-6, the V gene TRBV7-3; D gene uncertain. The germline gives CDR1 SGHTA, CDR2 FQGTGA. The CDR3 runs to 15 residues. Trimming took 0 bases from V and 9 from J, leaving 12 bases between them.

The chain employs TRBV23-1 and TRBJ2-1; 7 bases map to TRBD2. TRBV23-1 is an ORF, and what it does is uncertain. The length of the CDR3 is 14 residues. Losses at the gene ends were 8 bases for V and 10 bases for J; bases not matched to a gene: 14. The CDR3 DNA sequence: TGCGCCAGCCAAGTACCGGGACTACCGTGGGAGCAGTTCTTC. This encodes CASQVPGLPWEQFF.

The CDR3 DNA sequence: TGTGCCAGCAGGCGGACTAGCGGGCCCAGCACAGATACGCAGTATTTT. The encoded protein is CASRRTSGPSTDTQYF. This sequence joins TRBV28 and TRBJ2-3, with 11 bases fitting TRBD2. J lost 0 bases, V lost 6 bases, and 5 bases had no gene match. This CDR3 contains 16 residues. The germline V gene has CDR1 MDHEN and CDR2 SYDVKM.

The rearrangement joins TRBV29-1 to TRBJ2-5; D gene unclear. The CDR3 has 12 amino acids. Germline V CDR1 and CDR2: SQVTM, ANQGSEA. Deletions cut 7 bases from V and 2 bases from J, with 11 bases between. In nucleotides, the CDR3 is TGCAGCGGGGCCCCCCCACAAGAGACCCAGTACTTC. The encoded protein is CSGAPPQETQYF.

The chain uses TRBV7-6 and TRBJ2-2; 10 nucleotides match TRBD2. Germline CDR1 is SGHVS and CDR2 is FNYEAQ. Losses at the gene ends were 1 base for V and 3 bases for J; bases not matched to a gene: 8. The CDR3 loop spans 18 amino acids. The CDR3 region has the DNA TGTGCCAGCAGCTTAGGGCTAGCGGGAGTAGAGTACACCGGGGAGCTGTTTTTT. Translated, it gives CASSLGLAGVEYTGELFF.

The chain employs TRBV7-2 and TRBJ1-4, with 7 bases identical to TRBD1. The CDR3 loop spans 15 amino acids. CDR1 and CDR2 (germline): SGHTA, FQGNSA. Trimming removed 2 bases from V and 6 bases from J; junction bases left unmatched: 6. The CDR3 protein is CASSLKTGLDEKLFF. The CDR3 bases are TGTGCCAGCAGCTTAAAGACAGGGTTAGATGAAAAACTGTTTTTT.

The CDR3 bases are TGTGCCAGCAGTATAGGGACAGGGGAAGCTTTCTTT. This encodes CASSIGTGEAFF. The chain is built from TRBV11-2 and TRBJ1-1; the match to TRBD1 covers 9 bases. CDR1 and CDR2 (germline): SGHAT, FQNNGV. CDR3 length equals 12 residues. J lost 8 bases, V lost 6 bases, and 4 bases had no gene match.

V usage is TRBV15 and J usage is TRBJ2-2; 9 bases agree with TRBD1. The CDR3 runs 14 residues. The germline CDR1 and CDR2 sequences are LNHNV and YYDKDF (reference sequence). Trimming cost V 3 bases and J 5 bases; bases outside gene matches: 1. This CDR3 is CATSRTGGTGELFF. Here the CDR3 DNA reads TGTGCCACCAGCAGGACAGGGGGGACCGGGGAGCTGTTTTTT.

The V and J genes are TRBV5-4 and TRBJ2-4; possibly TRBD2 for D (5 bases). Germline CDR1 reads SGHNT; CDR2 reads YYREEE (reference sequence). Trimming shortened V by 1 base and J by 4 bases, and 15 bases separated the two germline ends. The CDR3 runs 16 residues. Here the CDR3 reads CASSLYGYGEKNIQYF. The CDR3 DNA follows: TGTGCCAGCAGCTTGTATGGGTACGGGGAAAAAAACATTCAGTACTTC.

The chain has TRBV3-1 (or the pseudogene TRBV3-2) and TRBJ1-1; D gene uncertain. The germline gives CDR1 LGHDT, CDR2 YNNKEL (reference sequence). V gave up 4 bases and J gave up 11 bases, with 14 bases separating them. CDR3 size: 12 residues. The CDR3, as DNA: TGTGCCAGCAGCCGTGAGGGTGGTTGGGCTTTCTTT. It codes for CASSREGGWAFF.

This chain uses TRBV24-1 with TRBJ2-5; 7 nucleotides line up with TRBD1. With 9 bases clipped from V and 1 base from J, the junction kept 7 bases outside the gene matches. Germline lookup yields CDR1 KGHDR and CDR2 SFDVKD. CDR3 length: 14 residues. DNA for the CDR3: TGTGCCACCGCCCCCGCAGGGGGCCAAGAGACCCAGTACTTC. This sequence encodes CATAPAGGQETQYF.

This clone was seen more than once but under ten times. This rearrangement joins TRBV2 to TRBJ2-1; 7 nucleotides align to TRBD2. The CDR3 has 14 residues. Germline V gives CDR1 SNHLY, CDR2 FYNNEI. V was clipped by 7 bases and J by 5 bases; unmatched bases: 8. The CDR3, as DNA: TGTGCCAGCAAGCCGGCTAGCGGCCACAATGAGCAGTTCTTC. It specifies CASKPASGHNEQFF.

The CDR3: CASTREGTGAYNAQYF. CDR3 coding DNA: TGCGCCAGCACCCGCGAGGGCACAGGGGCTTATAATGCGCAGTACTTC. V usage is TRBV5-1 and J usage is TRBJ2-7, with 7 bases matching TRBD1. There are 16 residues in the CDR3. V lost 6 bases and J lost 9; bases outside the gene matches: 21. CDR1 and CDR2 (germline): SGHRS, YFSETQ.

The V gene is TRBV9, the J gene TRBJ1-5, with D perhaps matching TRBD1 (5 bases). Trimming stripped 3 bases from V and 3 bases from J, with 7 bases between. The germline V gene encodes CDR1 SGDLS and CDR2 YYNGEE. This CDR3 is built from 13 residues. The CDR3 DNA follows: TGTGCCAGCAGCGCGGGGGACAATCAGCCCCAGCATTTT. Its protein is CASSAGDNQPQHF.

The gene calls are TRBV5-1 and TRBJ2-7, with D tentatively TRBD2 (6 bases). CDR3 length: 14 amino acids. Germline V gene lookup returns CDR1 SGHRS and CDR2 YFSETQ. Deletions cut 0 bases from V and 7 bases from J, with 14 bases between. The CDR3 sequence: CASSLVQTAGEQYF. Written as DNA, the CDR3 is TGCGCCAGCAGCTTGGTTCAGACAGCGGGTGAGCAGTACTTC.